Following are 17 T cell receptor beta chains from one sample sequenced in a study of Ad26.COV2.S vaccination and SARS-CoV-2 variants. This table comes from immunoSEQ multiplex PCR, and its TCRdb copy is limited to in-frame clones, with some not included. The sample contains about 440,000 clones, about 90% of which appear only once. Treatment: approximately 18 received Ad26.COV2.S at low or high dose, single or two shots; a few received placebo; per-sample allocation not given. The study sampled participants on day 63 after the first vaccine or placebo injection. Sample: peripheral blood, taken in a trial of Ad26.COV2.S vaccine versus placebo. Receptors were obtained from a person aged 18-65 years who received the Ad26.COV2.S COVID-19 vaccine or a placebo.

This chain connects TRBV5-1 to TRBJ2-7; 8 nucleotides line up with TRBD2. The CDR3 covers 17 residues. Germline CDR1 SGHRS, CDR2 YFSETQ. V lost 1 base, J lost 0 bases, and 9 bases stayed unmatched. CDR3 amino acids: CASSLFASSGGSYEQYF. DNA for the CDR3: TGCGCCAGCAGCTTGTTCGCATCGAGCGGGGGCTCCTACGAGCAGTACTTC.

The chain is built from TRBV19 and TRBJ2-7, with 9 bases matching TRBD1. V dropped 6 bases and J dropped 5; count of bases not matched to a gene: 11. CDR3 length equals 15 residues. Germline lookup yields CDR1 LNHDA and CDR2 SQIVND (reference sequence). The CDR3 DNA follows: TGTGCCAGTAGACCATCCCGGGACAGGGCTAACGAGCAGTACTTC. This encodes CASRPSRDRANEQYF.

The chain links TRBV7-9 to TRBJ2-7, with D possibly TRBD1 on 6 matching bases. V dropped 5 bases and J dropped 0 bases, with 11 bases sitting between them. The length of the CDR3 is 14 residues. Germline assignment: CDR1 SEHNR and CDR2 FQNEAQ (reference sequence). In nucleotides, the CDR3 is TGTGCCAGCAGCCTTGGACAGTACTCCTACGAGCAGTACTTC. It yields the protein CASSLGQYSYEQYF.

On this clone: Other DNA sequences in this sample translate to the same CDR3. CDR3 bases: TGTGCCAGCAGTTACTCGGGGAGCTCCTACGAGCAGTACTTC. Its protein product is CASSYSGSSYEQYF. This chain joins TRBV6-5 and TRBJ2-7; D is perhaps TRBD2 (5 bases). Germline CDR1 is MNHEY and CDR2 is SVGAGI. The CDR3 spans 14 residues. Trimming shortened V by 0 bases and J by 0 bases, and 6 bases separated the two germline ends.

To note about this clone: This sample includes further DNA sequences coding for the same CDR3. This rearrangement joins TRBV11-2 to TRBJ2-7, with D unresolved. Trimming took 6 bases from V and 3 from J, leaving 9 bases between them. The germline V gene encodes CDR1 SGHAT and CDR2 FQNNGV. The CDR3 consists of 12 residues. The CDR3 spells CASSLVGYEQYF. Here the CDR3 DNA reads TGTGCCAGCAGTCTGGTGGGCTACGAGCAGTACTTC.

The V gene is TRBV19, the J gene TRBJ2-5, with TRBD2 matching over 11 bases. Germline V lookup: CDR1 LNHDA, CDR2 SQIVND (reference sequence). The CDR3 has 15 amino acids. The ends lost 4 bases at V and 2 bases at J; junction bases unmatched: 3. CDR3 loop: CASSRTSGRQETQYF. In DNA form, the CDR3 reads TGTGCCAGTAGTAGGACTAGCGGGCGTCAAGAGACCCAGTACTTC. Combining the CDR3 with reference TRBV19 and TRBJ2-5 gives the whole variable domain DGGITQSPKYLFRKEGQNVTLSCEQNLNHDAMYWYRQDPGQGLRLIYYSQIVNDFQKGDIAEGYSVSREKKESFPLTVTSAQKNPTAFYLCASSRTSGRQETQYFGPGTRLLVL.

The DNA for the CDR3 is TGTGCCAGCTCACCAGGGACTAGCGGGAACCCCTACAATGAGCAGTTCTTC. It encodes CASSPGTSGNPYNEQFF. The chain recombines TRBV18 with TRBJ2-1, with 13 positions matching TRBD2. Losses at the gene ends were 2 bases for V and 2 bases for J; bases not matched to a gene: 3. From germline, CDR1 is KGHSH and CDR2 LQKENI. The CDR3 is made up of 17 amino acids.

The CDR3 reads CASSVALANEKLFF. CDR3 sequence (DNA): TGTGCCAGCAGCGTAGCATTGGCTAATGAAAAACTGTTTTTT. The rearrangement links TRBV9 to TRBJ1-4; D is ambiguous. The germline V and J ends were trimmed by 0 bases and 3 bases, with 6 bases remaining between them. The germline V gene has CDR1 SGDLS and CDR2 YYNGEE. The CDR3 has 14 amino acids.

The chain's CDR3 is CASSADGLAGVGEQFF. The CDR3 nucleotides are TGTGCCAGCAGCGCCGACGGCTTAGCGGGAGTCGGAGAGCAGTTCTTC. J is TRBJ2-1 and V is TRBV5-4, with 9 bases matching TRBD2. The V gene end was trimmed by 4 bases and the J gene end by 10 bases; junction bases not matched to a gene: 15. The CDR3 covers 16 residues. Germline assignment: CDR1 SGHNT and CDR2 YYREEE (reference sequence).

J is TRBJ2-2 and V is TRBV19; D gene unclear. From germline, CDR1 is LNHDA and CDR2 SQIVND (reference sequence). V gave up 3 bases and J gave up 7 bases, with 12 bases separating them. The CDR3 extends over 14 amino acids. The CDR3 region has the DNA TGTGCCAGTAGTATCTTATCTATTCGCGGGGAGCTGTTTTTT. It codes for CASSILSIRGELFF. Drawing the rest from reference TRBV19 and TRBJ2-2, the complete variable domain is DGGITQSPKYLFRKEGQNVTLSCEQNLNHDAMYWYRQDPGQGLRLIYYSQIVNDFQKGDIAEGYSVSREKKESFPLTVTSAQKNPTAFYLCASSILSIRGELFFGEGSRLTVL.

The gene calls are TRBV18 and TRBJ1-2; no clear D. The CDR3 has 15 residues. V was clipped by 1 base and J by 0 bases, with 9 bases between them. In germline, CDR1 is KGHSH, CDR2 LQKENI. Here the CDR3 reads CASSPLQESNYGYTF. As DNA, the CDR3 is TGTGCCAGCTCACCACTTCAGGAATCTAACTATGGCTACACCTTC.

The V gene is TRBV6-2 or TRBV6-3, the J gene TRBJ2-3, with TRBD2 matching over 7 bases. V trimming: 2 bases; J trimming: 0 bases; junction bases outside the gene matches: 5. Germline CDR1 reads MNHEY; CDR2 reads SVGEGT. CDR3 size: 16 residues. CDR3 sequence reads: CASSYPLAVSTDTQYF. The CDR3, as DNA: TGTGCCAGCAGTTACCCCCTAGCGGTGAGCACAGATACGCAGTATTTT.

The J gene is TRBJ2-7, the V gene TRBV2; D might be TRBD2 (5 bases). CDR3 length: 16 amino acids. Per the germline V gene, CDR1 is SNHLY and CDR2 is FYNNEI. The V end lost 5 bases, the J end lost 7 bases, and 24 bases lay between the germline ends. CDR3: CASSHLGGDRPREQYF. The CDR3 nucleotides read TGTGCCAGCAGTCACCTCGGAGGCGACCGTCCCAGGGAGCAGTACTTC.

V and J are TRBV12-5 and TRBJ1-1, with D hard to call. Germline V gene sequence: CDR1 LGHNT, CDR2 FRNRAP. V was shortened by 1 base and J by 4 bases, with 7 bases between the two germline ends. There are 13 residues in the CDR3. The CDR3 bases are TGTGCTAGTGGTTTGGAACCGGGCACTGAAGCTTTCTTT. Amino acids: CASGLEPGTEAFF.

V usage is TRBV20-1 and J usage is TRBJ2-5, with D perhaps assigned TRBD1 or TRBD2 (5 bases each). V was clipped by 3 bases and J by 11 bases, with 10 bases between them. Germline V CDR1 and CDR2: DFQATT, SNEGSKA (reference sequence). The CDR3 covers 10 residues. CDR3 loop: CSASRGAQYF. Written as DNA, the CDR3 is TGCAGTGCTAGTAGGGGAGCTCAGTACTTC.

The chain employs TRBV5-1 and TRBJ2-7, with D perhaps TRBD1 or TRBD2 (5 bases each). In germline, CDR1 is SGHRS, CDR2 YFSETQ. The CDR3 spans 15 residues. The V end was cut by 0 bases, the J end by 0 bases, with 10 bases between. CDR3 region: CASSLEGTYSYEQYF. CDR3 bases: TGCGCCAGCAGCTTGGAAGGGACGTACTCCTACGAGCAGTACTTC.

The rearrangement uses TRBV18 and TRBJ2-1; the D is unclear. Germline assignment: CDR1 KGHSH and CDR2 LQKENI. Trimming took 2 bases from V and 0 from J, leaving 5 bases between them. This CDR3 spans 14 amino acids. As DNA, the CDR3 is TGTGCCAGCTCACCAAGAAGCTCCTACAATGAGCAGTTCTTC. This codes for CASSPRSSYNEQFF.